The rows below give T cell receptor beta chains drawn from one sample of a study of shared clonotypes between healthy human individuals. Data came from immunoSEQ multiplex PCR; TCRdb stores just in-frame clones and leaves some out. The sample lists around 500,000 clones; approximately 80% were seen once. Specimen: PBMCs. The receptors shown here come from a woman aged 40 to 50 in good health. Some clones in this sample may be carry-over from other donors' samples. Each CDR3 is given with its conserved first and last residue. The D gene is left open where the match is weak. Expanded clones get a size class; other rows say once, few or many, or leave the size out.

>TRBD2|TRBJ2-5|.|TRBV27
CASSGLNQETQYF
TGTGCCAGCTCGGGACTAAACCAAGAGACCCAGTACTTC
>.|TRBJ2-3|.|TRBV2
CASTYQVAQYF
TGTGCCAGCACCTACCAGGTGGCGCAGTATTTT
>.|TRBJ2-3|.|TRBV2
CASSEFSVTDTQYF
TGTGCCAGCAGTGAGTTTAGCGTGACAGATACGCAGTATTTT
>.|TRBJ1-4|.|TRBV4-1
CASSQVSAATNEKLFF
TGCGCCAGCAGCCAAGTCTCCGCTGCAACTAATGAAAAACTGTTTTTT
>.|TRBJ1-5|few|TRBV7-6
CASSLVSGQPQHF
TGTGCCAGCAGCTTAGTCTCTGGACAGCCCCAGCATTTT
>TRBD2|TRBJ2-7|.|TRBV9
CASSTSGRVDEQYF
TGTGCCAGCAGCACTAGCGGGAGGGTGGACGAGCAGTACTTC
>.|TRBJ2-1|.|TRBV7-3
CASSLEVGVGSNEQFF
TGTGCCAGCAGCTTAGAAGTGGGGGTAGGAAGCAATGAGCAGTTCTTC
>.|TRBJ1-1|many|TRBV5-1
CASSLGQTKAEAFF
TGCGCCAGCAGCTTGGGACAGACAAAGGCTGAAGCTTTCTTT
>.|TRBJ2-2|.|TRBV5-1
CASRFAVGGELFF
TGCGCCAGCAGGTTCGCCGTAGGCGGGGAGCTGTTTTTT
>.|TRBJ1-4|few|TRBV28
CASSLSGSEKLFF
TGTGCCAGCAGTTTATCCGGGAGCGAAAAACTGTTTTTT
>TRBD1|TRBJ2-3|.|TRBV9
CASSPRQGATDTQYF
TGTGCCAGCAGCCCCCGACAGGGGGCCACAGATACGCAGTATTTT
>.|TRBJ1-1|.|TRBV28
CASSERLGNTEAFF
TGTGCCAGCAGTGAGCGCTTAGGGAACACTGAAGCTTTCTTT
>TRBD2|TRBJ2-7|.|TRBV5-1
CASSHSSGSNEQYF
TGCGCCAGCAGCCACTCTAGCGGGTCCAACGAGCAGTACTTC
>.|TRBJ2-3|once|TRBV14
CASSQEGGYRGTDTQYF
TGTGCCAGCAGCCAAGAAGGAGGGTATCGAGGCACAGATACGCAGTATTTT
>.|TRBJ2-3|.|TRBV4-2
CASSQGATDTQYF
TGTGCCAGCAGCCAAGGGGCCACAGATACGCAGTATTTT
>TRBD1|TRBJ2-7|.|TRBV5-4
CASSSGQVPYEQYF
TGTGCCAGCAGCTCTGGACAGGTACCCTACGAGCAGTACTTC
>.|TRBJ2-7|.|TRBV7-2
CASSFPGGGKTHYEQYF
TGTGCCAGCAGCTTCCCAGGAGGGGGGAAAACTCACTACGAGCAGTACTTC
>TRBD1|TRBJ2-3|.|TRBV7-2
CASSRPGTGKGDTQYF
TGTGCCAGCAGCCGTCCCGGGACAGGGAAAGGAGATACGCAGTATTTT
>.|TRBJ1-1|.|TRBV2
CASRPGLGSPEAFF
TGTGCCAGCAGGCCGGGTCTGGGGTCCCCTGAAGCTTTCTTT
>TRBD1|TRBJ2-6|.|TRBV5-6
CASSLIGTALLSGANVLTF
TGTGCCAGCAGCTTGATCGGGACAGCACTACTCTCTGGGGCCAACGTCCTGACTTTC
>.|TRBJ2-1|.|TRBV27
CASSLGQGSYNEQFF
TGTGCCAGCAGTTTAGGGCAGGGATCATACAATGAGCAGTTCTTC
>TRBD2|TRBJ2-3|once|TRBV30
CAWSLGTSGSTDTQYF
TGTGCCTGGAGTCTGGGGACTAGCGGAAGCACAGATACGCAGTATTTT
>.|TRBJ2-1|.|TRBV7-2
CASSLSGSVDEQFF
TGTGCCAGCAGCTTATCGGGATCCGTGGATGAGCAGTTCTTC
>.|TRBJ2-7|few|TRBV28
CASSPGSLYEQYF
TGTGCCAGCAGTCCCGGGAGCTTGTACGAGCAGTACTTC
>.|TRBJ2-1|.|TRBV28
CASSRFSYNEQFF
TGTGCCAGCAGCCGATTTTCCTACAATGAGCAGTTCTTC
>.|TRBJ2-7|.|TRBV25-1
CASRLSAYEQYF
TGTGCCAGCAGGTTGAGCGCCTACGAGCAGTACTTC
>.|TRBJ2-7|.|TRBV5-4
CASSMDYYEQYF
TGTGCCAGCAGCATGGACTATTACGAGCAGTACTTC
>.|TRBJ2-7|.|TRBV18
CASSPLFGTPTPSYEQYF
TGTGCCAGCTCACCTCTTTTTGGGACCCCAACTCCTTCCTACGAGCAGTACTTC
>TRBD1|TRBJ1-5|.|TRBV6-6
CASSSTGQSNQPQHF
TGTGCCAGCAGTTCGACAGGGCAAAGCAATCAGCCCCAGCATTTT
>.|TRBJ1-5|.|TRBV6-1
CASSVGRASNQPQHF
TGTGCCAGCAGTGTGGGCAGAGCAAGCAATCAGCCCCAGCATTTT
>TRBD1|TRBJ2-7|.|TRBV5-4
CASSDGQGAYEQYF
TGTGCCAGCAGCGATGGACAGGGGGCCTACGAGCAGTACTTC
>.|TRBJ1-3|.|TRBV5-8
CASSSGTGNTIYF
TGTGCCAGCAGCTCCGGGACAGGAAACACCATATATTTT
>.|TRBJ2-7|.|TRBV7-9
CASSPRRGEQYF
TGTGCCAGCAGCCCTAGACGTGGGGAGCAGTACTTC
>.|TRBJ1-2|.|TRBV18
CASSPTTLHDYGYTF
TGTGCCAGCTCACCTACGACATTACATGACTATGGCTACACCTTC
>.|TRBJ1-1|.|TRBV28
CASSFGPTEAFF
TGTGCCAGCAGTTTTGGTCCCACTGAAGCTTTCTTT
>TRBD1|TRBJ2-7|.|TRBV5-6
CASSGMTGNSYEQYF
TGTGCCAGCAGCGGAATGACAGGGAACTCCTACGAGCAGTACTTC
>TRBD1|TRBJ1-3|.|TRBV7-8
CASSLEGAYRLEWAGNTIYF
TGTGCCAGCAGCTTAGAGGGGGCCTACCGACTCGAGTGGGCTGGAAACACCATATATTTT
>TRBD1|TRBJ1-2|.|TRBV11-2
CASRRQGVNYGYTF
TGTGCCAGCAGGAGACAGGGGGTAAACTATGGCTACACCTTC
>.|TRBJ2-1|.|TRBV11-2
CASSFRGVHNEQFF
TGTGCCAGCAGCTTTCGTGGGGTCCACAATGAGCAGTTCTTC
>TRBD1|TRBJ2-1|.|TRBV29-1
CSVGTGYNEQFF
TGCAGCGTTGGGACAGGCTACAATGAGCAGTTCTTC
>.|TRBJ2-3|.|TRBV28
CASTAPLQRDTQYF
TGTGCCAGCACAGCCCCCTTACAGAGAGATACGCAGTATTTT
>TRBD2|TRBJ2-1|.|TRBV7-9
CASSFIGIGTSGSNEQFF
TGTGCCAGCAGCTTTATTGGTATCGGGACTAGCGGATCCAATGAGCAGTTCTTC
>TRBD2|TRBJ2-1|few|TRBV28
CASSLFSGRFHNEQFF
TGTGCCAGCAGTTTATTTAGCGGGAGGTTCCACAATGAGCAGTTCTTC
>TRBD1|TRBJ1-1|.|TRBV9
CASSVGQGLLNTEAFF
TGTGCCAGCAGCGTAGGACAGGGTTTATTGAACACTGAAGCTTTCTTT
>TRBD2|TRBJ2-2|.|TRBV15
CATSGTSGRAGELFF
TGTGCCACCAGCGGGACTAGCGGGAGAGCGGGGGAGCTGTTTTTT
>.|TRBJ1-2|.|TRBV7-8
CASSLAGVYYGYTF
TGTGCCAGCAGCTTAGCAGGGGTCTACTATGGCTACACCTTC
>.|TRBJ1-1|.|TRBV29-1
CSVEGGNEAFF
TGCAGCGTTGAAGGGGGGAATGAAGCTTTCTTT
>TRBD1|TRBJ1-3|.|TRBV30
CAWRGTGANTIYF
TGTGCCTGGAGGGGGACAGGTGCAAACACCATATATTTT
>TRBD2|TRBJ2-1|.|TRBV11-3
CASSLDGGRAFNEQFF
TGTGCCAGCAGCTTAGACGGCGGGAGGGCCTTCAATGAGCAGTTCTTC
>.|TRBJ1-2|.|TRBV4-2
CASSQESRGDLGGYTF
TGTGCCAGCAGCCAAGAGAGCAGGGGTGACCTTGGCGGCTACACCTTC
>.|TRBJ2-6|.|TRBV6-5
CASRSSGANVLTF
TGTGCCAGCAGAAGCTCTGGGGCCAACGTCCTGACTTTC
>TRBD2|TRBJ2-3|.|TRBV7-2
CASSTYSGSADTQYF
TGTGCCAGCAGCACCTATAGCGGGAGCGCAGATACGCAGTATTTT
>TRBD1|TRBJ2-3|.|TRBV7-3
CASSQEDRGWDTQYF
TGTGCCAGCAGCCAGGAGGACAGGGGATGGGATACGCAGTATTTT
>TRBD2|TRBJ2-1|few|TRBV29-1
CSVQGLAGGTTGNEQFF
TGCAGCGTTCAAGGACTAGCGGGAGGGACTACGGGCAATGAGCAGTTCTTC
>.|TRBJ2-3|.|TRBV5-1
CASSLWDLTDTQYF
TGCGCCAGCAGCTTGTGGGACCTCACAGATACGCAGTATTTT
>TRBD1|TRBJ2-7|.|TRBV4-1
CASSREGTGRSYEQYF
TGCGCCAGCAGCCGAGAGGGGACAGGGCGTTCCTACGAGCAGTACTTC
>.|TRBJ2-1|.|TRBV19
CASSISGLAYNEQFF
TGTGCCAGTAGTATCTCGGGATTAGCCTACAATGAGCAGTTCTTC
>TRBD1|TRBJ2-7|.|TRBV11-2
CASSFLGTGKEQYF
TGTGCCAGCAGCTTTTTGGGGACAGGGAAGGAGCAGTACTTC
>TRBD1|TRBJ1-5|.|TRBV7-8
CASSPGTGGNQPQHF
TGTGCCAGCAGCCCTGGGACAGGGGGCAATCAGCCCCAGCATTTT